This entry features one T cell receptor beta chain sequence. The data originate from a study of blood T cell repertoires in COVID-19. The assay was immunoSEQ multiplex PCR, and TCRdb's table has in-frame clones only and misses some. The sample shows around 150,000 clones, around 80% of them seen only once. This clonotype was obtained from a man in his fifties or sixties with active or convalescent COVID-19. The sample taken for sequencing was peripheral blood.

The CDR3 bases are TGTGCCAGCAGTAATCCTGAGGACAGGGGGCTCAGCACAGATACGCAGTATTTT. Protein sequence: CASSNPEDRGLSTDTQYF. This rearrangement joins TRBV2 to TRBJ2-3, with 11 nucleotides matching TRBD1. Germline trimming cut 5 bases from V and 0 bases from J; bases unmatched to any gene: 10. Germline V gene data show CDR1 as SNHLY and CDR2 as FYNNEI. This CDR3 has 18 residues.